Each of the 14 T cell receptor beta chains below was sequenced from the same sample in a study of beta chain features in type 1 diabetes. Study-wide results and caveats: TCRB CDR3s were moderately but significantly shorter in Type 1 diabetes patients in all four CD4+ subsets.

Isolated RNA was reverse transcribed in full, so expressed TCRB transcripts were sequenced. Method: immunoSEQ multiplex PCR; TCRdb's copy keeps in-frame clones and lacks some. The sample records almost 350,000 clones, approximately 9.7% being singletons. These receptors lack a known antigen. Sequencing was performed on central memory CD4+ T cells from blood. The source of these receptors is a man aged 25 to 40 with type 1 diabetes.

The rearrangement uses TRBV11-2 and TRBJ2-7, with a tentative D call TRBD1 (6 bases). In germline, CDR1 is SGHAT, CDR2 FQNNGV. CDR3 length: 13 residues. V was shortened by 2 bases and J by 5 bases, with 10 bases between the two germline ends. CDR3 residues: CASSLTRDNEQYF. The CDR3 coding sequence is TGTGCCAGCAGCTTAACAAGGGACAACGAGCAGTACTTC.

This clone has more than one count but fewer than ten. The CDR3 DNA follows: TGTGCCAGCAGTCCCGGGACAGGGGAGACCCAGTACTTC. As protein: CASSPGTGETQYF. J is TRBJ2-5 and V is TRBV2; 9 nucleotides match TRBD1. Unmatched junction bases numbered 3, after V lost 5 bases and J lost 5 bases. Germline V CDR1 and CDR2: SNHLY, FYNNEI. The CDR3 loop spans 13 amino acids.

This clone was detected many times. This chain links TRBV5-5 with TRBJ2-1; no firm D call. The CDR3 contains 14 residues. Between the trimmed V and J ends, which lost 4 bases and 1 base, there was a span of 9 bases. Germline V lookup: CDR1 SGHKS, CDR2 YYEKEE (reference sequence). The CDR3 region is CASSLMGSYNEQFF. DNA of the CDR3: TGTGCCAGCAGCCTAATGGGTTCCTACAATGAGCAGTTCTTC.

This clone was detected a few times. This chain links TRBV10-3 with TRBJ1-5; D ambiguous. With 2 bases removed from V and 2 bases from J, the gap between germline ends came to 13 bases. The CDR3 has 16 amino acids. Germline V lookup: CDR1 ENHRY, CDR2 SYGVKD. The CDR3 DNA reads as TGTGCCATCAGTGAGGCCTTTAATTCTGGCAATCAGCCCCAGCATTTT. Translated: CAISEAFNSGNQPQHF.

The chain recombines TRBV5-1 with TRBJ2-3, with 13 bases identical to TRBD2. Per germline, CDR1 SGHRS and CDR2 YFSETQ. The CDR3 contains 17 residues. The V gene end was trimmed by 1 base and the J gene end by 1 base; junction bases not matched to a gene: 3. The chain's CDR3 is CASSLTSGGARTDTQYF. The CDR3, as DNA: TGCGCCAGCAGCTTGACTAGCGGGGGGGCACGCACAGATACGCAGTATTTT. Combining the CDR3 with reference TRBV5-1 and TRBJ2-3 gives the whole variable domain KAGVTQTPRYLIKTRGQQVTLSCSPISGHRSVSWYQQTPGQGLQFLFEYFSETQRNKGNFPGRFSGRQFSNSRSEMNVSTLELGDSALYLCASSLTSGGARTDTQYFGPGTRLTVL.

This clone was recorded a few times. V usage is TRBV2 and J usage is TRBJ2-7; no clear D. The CDR3 has 14 amino acids. Germline loops: CDR1 SNHLY, CDR2 FYNNEI. V was pared by 5 bases and J by 4 bases, with 15 bases between. The CDR3 sequence: CASSRNHVGYEQYF. The CDR3 region has the DNA TGTGCCAGCAGTCGAAACCACGTTGGGTACGAGCAGTACTTC.

The chain joins TRBV2 to TRBJ2-4; D call uncertain. Germline V CDR1 and CDR2: SNHLY, FYNNEI. With 8 bases removed from V and 0 bases from J, the gap between germline ends came to 14 bases. The CDR3 sequence is 15 residues long. CDR3 sequence: CASADPLLAKNIQYF. The CDR3 DNA is TGTGCCAGCGCCGATCCGCTTCTAGCCAAAAACATTCAGTACTTC.

Only a few counts were recorded for this clone. The CDR3 sequence: CASSVEVGSPLHF. DNA of the CDR3: TGTGCCAGCAGCGTAGAAGTAGGGTCACCCCTCCACTTT. The rearrangement uses TRBV9 and TRBJ1-6, with unresolved D. CDR3 length: 13 amino acids. The germline V gene has CDR1 SGDLS and CDR2 YYNGEE. V gave up 0 bases and J gave up 10 bases, with 8 bases separating them.

V usage is TRBV11-2 and J usage is TRBJ2-5, with TRBD1 matching 7 bases. In germline, CDR1 is SGHAT, CDR2 FQNNGV. This CDR3 has 14 residues. V lost 5 bases to trimming and J lost 6 bases; unmatched junction nucleotides: 9. The CDR3 DNA reads TGTGCCAGCAGCCCGGACAGGACAGGACAGACCCAGTACTTC. Its protein is CASSPDRTGQTQYF.

This clone was counted a few times. This rearrangement joins TRBV29-1 to TRBJ2-1; the match to TRBD1 covers 9 bases. CDR3 length equals 15 residues. Germline V CDR1 and CDR2: SQVTM, ANQGSEA. V shed 6 bases and J 9 bases; nucleotides not matched to a gene: 15. CDR3 nucleotides: TGCAGCGTGGGAGCGATCGGGACAGGGAGGACTGAGCAGTTCTTC. Protein product: CSVGAIGTGRTEQFF.

The CDR3 loop reads CASSLNGERGSGIQYF. CDR3 DNA sequence: TGTGCCAGCAGCCTCAATGGGGAGCGAGGATCAGGCATTCAGTACTTC. This chain uses TRBV7-2 with TRBJ2-4, with D perhaps TRBD2 (5 bases). CDR3 length equals 16 residues. V lost 5 bases and J lost 9, with 23 bases in between. Germline V gene lookup returns CDR1 SGHTA and CDR2 FQGNSA.

This chain connects TRBV6-6 to TRBJ1-5; no firm D call. This CDR3 is built from 13 residues. Trimming left V 7 bases short and J 9 bases short, with 16 bases between. CDR1 is MNHNY and CDR2 is SVGAGI in the germline V gene (reference sequence). For the CDR3, the DNA is TGTGCCAGCATTGCAGCCCAAGGAGGGCCCCAGCATTTT. Translated: CASIAAQGGPQHF.

Only a few counts were recorded for this clone. The chain uses TRBV4-1 and TRBJ2-5; D is uncertain. The V end lost 0 bases, the J end lost 5 bases, and 10 bases lay between the germline ends. The CDR3 is made up of 14 amino acids. CDR1 is MGHRA, CDR2 YSYEKL, per germline. The CDR3: CASSQDQGPETQYF. The CDR3 DNA is TGCGCCAGCAGCCAAGATCAAGGGCCGGAGACCCAGTACTTC.

The chain is built from TRBV5-1 and TRBJ1-6; 9 bases are a match to TRBD1. The CDR3 extends over 14 amino acids. From germline, CDR1 is SGHRS and CDR2 YFSETQ. V trimming: 6 bases; J trimming: 8 bases; junction bases outside the gene matches: 6. The CDR3 protein is CASKVGQGDSPLHF. The CDR3 nucleotides are TGCGCCAGCAAAGTGGGACAGGGAGATTCACCCCTCCACTTT.